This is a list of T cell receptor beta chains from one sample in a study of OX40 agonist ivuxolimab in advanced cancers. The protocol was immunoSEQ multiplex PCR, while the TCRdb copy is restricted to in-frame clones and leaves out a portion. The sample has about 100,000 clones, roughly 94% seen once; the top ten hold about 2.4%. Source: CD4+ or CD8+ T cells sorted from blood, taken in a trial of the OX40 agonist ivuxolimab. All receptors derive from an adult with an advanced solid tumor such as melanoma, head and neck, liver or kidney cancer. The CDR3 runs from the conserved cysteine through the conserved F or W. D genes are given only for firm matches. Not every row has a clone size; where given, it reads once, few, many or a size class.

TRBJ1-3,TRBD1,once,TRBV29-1,TGCAGCGCAAGGACAGGGCGCTCTGGAAACACCATATATTTT,CSARTGRSGNTIYF
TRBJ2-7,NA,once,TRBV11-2,TGTGCCAGCAGCTTCGCTCCCGACAGCTCCTACGAGCAGTACTTC,CASSFAPDSSYEQYF
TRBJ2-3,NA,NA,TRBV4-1,TGCGCCAGCAGCCAAGATCCCCTCCTAGCGCCGAGCACAGATACGCAGTATTTT,CASSQDPLLAPSTDTQYF
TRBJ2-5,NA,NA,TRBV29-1,TGCAGCGCCACAAGACAGGCGCAAGAGACCCAGTACTTC,CSATRQAQETQYF
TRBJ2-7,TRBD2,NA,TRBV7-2,TGTGCCAGCAGCTCCACTAGCGGGCTCTCCTACGAGCAGTACTTC,CASSSTSGLSYEQYF
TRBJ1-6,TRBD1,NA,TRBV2,TGTGCCAGCAGTGAGGGACAGGGTAAAAATTCACCCCTCCACTTT,CASSEGQGKNSPLHF
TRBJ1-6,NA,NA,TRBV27,TGTGCCAGCAGTTTAAGGGAAGGTTCACCCCTCCACTTT,CASSLREGSPLHF
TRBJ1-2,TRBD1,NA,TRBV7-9,TGTGCCAGCAGCTTGCGACAGGGTGGGACTAACTATGGCTACACCTTC,CASSLRQGGTNYGYTF
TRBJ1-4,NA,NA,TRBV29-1,TGCAGCGCCGGGGGGACCGAACTGTTTTTT,CSAGGTELFF
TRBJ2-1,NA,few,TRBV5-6,TGTGCCAGCAGCTTGGGACAGGTCCCCTACAATGAGCAGTTCTTC,CASSLGQVPYNEQFF
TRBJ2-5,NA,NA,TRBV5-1,TGCGCCAGCAGCTTGGACGGAGAGACCCAGTACTTC,CASSLDGETQYF
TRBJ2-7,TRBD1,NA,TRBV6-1,TGTGCCAGCAGTGGCCCAGGGGGCGAGCAGTACTTC,CASSGPGGEQYF
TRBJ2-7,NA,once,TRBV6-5,TGTGCCAGCAGTCAAGGACTTGGGGCGGACGAGCAGTACTTC,CASSQGLGADEQYF
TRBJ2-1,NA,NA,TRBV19,TGTGCCAGTAAGACGGGGTTCTCCTACAATGAGCAGTTCTTC,CASKTGFSYNEQFF
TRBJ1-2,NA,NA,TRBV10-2,TGCGCCAGTCAGGGAACCCATGGCTACACCTTC,CASQGTHGYTF
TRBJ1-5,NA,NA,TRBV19,TGTGCCAGTAGTATTGGTGGGCAGCCCCAGCATTTT,CASSIGGQPQHF
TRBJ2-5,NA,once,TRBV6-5,TGTGCCAGCAGTTACGGGACGGTGGAGACCCAGTACTTC,CASSYGTVETQYF
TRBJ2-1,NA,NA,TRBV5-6,TGTGCCAGCAGCTTGGTCGGTCACTACAATGAGCAGTTCTTC,CASSLVGHYNEQFF
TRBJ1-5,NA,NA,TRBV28,TGTGCCAGCAGTCGCCCGGGACCTCATCAGCCCCAGCATTTT,CASSRPGPHQPQHF
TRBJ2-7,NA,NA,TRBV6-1,TGTGCCAGCGGGGGGTCCATCTCCTACGAGCAGTACTTC,CASGGSISYEQYF
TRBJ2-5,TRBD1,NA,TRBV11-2,TGTGCCAGCAGCCTGGGACAGTACCAAGAGACCCAGTACTTC,CASSLGQYQETQYF
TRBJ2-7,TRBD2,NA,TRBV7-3,TGTGCCAGCAGCTCCTCCGGGACTAGCGGGACCGAGCAGTACTTC,CASSSSGTSGTEQYF
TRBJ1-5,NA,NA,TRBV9,TGTGCCAGCAGCGTAGGAGGGTCCGGGCAGCCCCAGCATTTT,CASSVGGSGQPQHF
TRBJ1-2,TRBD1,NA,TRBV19,TGTGCCAGTAGTATGTGGGACAGGGGGCCAGATGGCTACACCTTC,CASSMWDRGPDGYTF
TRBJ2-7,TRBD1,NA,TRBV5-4,TGTGCCAGCAGCCCGGACAGGAGTACCTACGAGCAGTACTTC,CASSPDRSTYEQYF
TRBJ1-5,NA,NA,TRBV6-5,TGTGCCAGCAGTTACACAGGGTCTGACAGTCAGCCCCAGCATTTT,CASSYTGSDSQPQHF
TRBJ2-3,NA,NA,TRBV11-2,TGTGCCAGCAGCTCCCTCGCGCGAGAGGGGGATACGCAGTATTTT,CASSSLAREGDTQYF
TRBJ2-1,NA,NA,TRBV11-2,TGTGCCAGCAGCTTAGGGGGCTACAATGAGCAGTTCTTC,CASSLGGYNEQFF
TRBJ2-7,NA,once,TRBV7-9,TGTGCCAGCAGCTCCCCAGGGGGGATCGCCTACGAGCAGTACTTC,CASSSPGGIAYEQYF
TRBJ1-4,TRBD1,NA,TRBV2,TGTGCCAGCAGTGACTGGACAGGGGTAGAAAAACTGTTTTTT,CASSDWTGVEKLFF
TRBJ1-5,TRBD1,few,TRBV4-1,TGCGCCAGCAGCCAGACAGGGAGTAGCAATCAGCCCCAGCATTTT,CASSQTGSSNQPQHF
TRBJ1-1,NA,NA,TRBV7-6,TGTGCCAGCAGCAGTCGGGACAAGGGTTCCGACTCCATGAACACTGAAGCTTTCTTT,CASSSRDKGSDSMNTEAFF
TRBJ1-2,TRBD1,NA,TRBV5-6,TGTGCCAGCGCAACAGGGGGAGCCTCCTATGGCTACACCTTC,CASATGGASYGYTF
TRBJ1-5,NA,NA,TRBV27,TGTGCCAGCAGCCCCACGGTTCATAGCAATCAGCCCCAGCATTTT,CASSPTVHSNQPQHF
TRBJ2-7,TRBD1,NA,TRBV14,TGTGCCAGCAGCCAAGATAGGACAGGTCCCTTGGAGCAGTACTTC,CASSQDRTGPLEQYF
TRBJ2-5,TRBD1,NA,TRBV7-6,TGTGCCAGCAGCCTCAGAGTTATGGGACAGTCAGAGACCCAGTACTTC,CASSLRVMGQSETQYF
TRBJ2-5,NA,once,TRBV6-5,TGTGCCAGCGGCCTGGGTTATCAAGAGACCCAGTACTTC,CASGLGYQETQYF
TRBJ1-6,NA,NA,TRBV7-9,TGTGCCAGCAGCTCCAATAATTCACCCCTCCACTTT,CASSSNNSPLHF
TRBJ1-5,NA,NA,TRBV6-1,TGTGCCAGCAGTGAACCTAGAACTAATCAGCCCCAGCATTTT,CASSEPRTNQPQHF
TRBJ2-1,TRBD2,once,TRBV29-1,TGCAGCGTCAGACTAGCGGGTAATGAGCAGTTCTTC,CSVRLAGNEQFF
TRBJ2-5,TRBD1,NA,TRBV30,TGTGCCTGGGGTAGACAGGGGCCGGAGACCCAGTACTTC,CAWGRQGPETQYF
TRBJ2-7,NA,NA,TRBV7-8,TGTGCCAGCAGCTTAGGAAGCCAGACGGGGGATGAGCAGTACTTC,CASSLGSQTGDEQYF
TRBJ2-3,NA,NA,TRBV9,TGTGCCAGCAATAGAGAAGGGGCTAGCACAGATACGCAGTATTTT,CASNREGASTDTQYF
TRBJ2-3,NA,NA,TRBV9,TGTGCCAGCAGCGTAGCTTGGGGGAGAGGGACAGATACGCAGTATTTT,CASSVAWGRGTDTQYF
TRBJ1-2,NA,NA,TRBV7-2,TGTGCCAGCAGCTTAGAGTCAGGAGGGCCTGATGGCTACACCTTC,CASSLESGGPDGYTF